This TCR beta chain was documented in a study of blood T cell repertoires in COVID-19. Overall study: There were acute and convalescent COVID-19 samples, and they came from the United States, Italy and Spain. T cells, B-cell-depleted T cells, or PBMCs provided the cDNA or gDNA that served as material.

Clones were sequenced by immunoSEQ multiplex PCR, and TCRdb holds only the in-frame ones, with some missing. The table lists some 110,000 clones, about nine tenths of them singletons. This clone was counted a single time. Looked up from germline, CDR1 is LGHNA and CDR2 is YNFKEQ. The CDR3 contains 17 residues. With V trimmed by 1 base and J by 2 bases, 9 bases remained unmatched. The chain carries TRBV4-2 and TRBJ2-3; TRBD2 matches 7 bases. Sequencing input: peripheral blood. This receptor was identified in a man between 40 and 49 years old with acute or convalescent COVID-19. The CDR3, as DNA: TGTGCCAGCAGCCAAGGGAGGAGCGGGACTAACACAGATACGCAGTATTTT. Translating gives CASSQGRSGTNTDTQYF.